These 27 T cell receptor beta chains were sequenced from one sample in a study of glioma-infiltrating T cells. TCR alpha and beta CDR3 regions were amplified from RNA using iRepertoire nested multiplex PCR. One entry per CDR3 protein results from TCRdb running MiXCR on the multiplex PCR reads. The repertoire holds 9,500 to 15,000 distinct CDR3 sequences, with roughly 29% as singletons. The material sequenced was glioma tissue, nonneoplastic brain tissue, or PBMCs (not recorded which). Receptors originate from a human donor with low-grade glioma or glioblastoma, undergoing nonglioma brain surgery, or in good health (not recorded which).

About this clonotype itself: A single base separates this from a much larger clone, so it may be a read error. The gene calls are TRBV4-3 and TRBJ1-2; tentative D call: TRBD1 (6 bases). Per germline, CDR1 LGHNA and CDR2 YSLEER. V was pared by 5 bases and J by 14 bases, with 21 bases between. The CDR3 totals 13 residues. The CDR3 sequence is CASSKRGGDIQTF. The CDR3 DNA sequence: TGCGCCAGCAGCAAACGAGGGGGAGACATCCAGACCTTC.

This clonotype was seen many times. The genes are TRBV7-9 and TRBJ2-1; D gene unclear. The length of the CDR3 is 12 residues. The V end lost 4 bases, the J end lost 8 bases, and 9 bases lay between the germline ends. Looked up from germline, CDR1 is SEHNR and CDR2 is FQNEAQ (reference sequence). Here the CDR3 DNA reads TGTGCCAGCAGCTGGAGCCGCGATGAGCAGTTCTTC. Translated: CASSWSRDEQFF.

By share, this clonotype ranks as medium-sized. This chain connects TRBV28 to TRBJ1-1; tentatively, D is TRBD1 (5 bases). Germline loops: CDR1 MDHEN, CDR2 SYDVKM. CDR3 length: 13 amino acids. The V end lost 4 bases, the J end lost 1 base, and 7 bases lay between the germline ends. The CDR3 sequence: CASSSTGNTEAFF. The CDR3 DNA reads TGTGCCAGCAGTTCCACAGGGAACACTGAAGCTTTCTTT.

This clonotype was counted ten times or more. The chain links TRBV24-1 to TRBJ1-1, with 9 bases that match TRBD1. Unmatched junction bases numbered 4, after V lost 2 bases and J lost 4 bases. CDR1 KGHDR and CDR2 SFDVKD come from the germline V gene. There are 15 residues in the CDR3. This CDR3 is CATSDSDRGGTEAFF. The CDR3 DNA sequence: TGTGCCACCAGTGATTCGGACAGGGGAGGCACTGAAGCTTTCTTT.

The V call is TRBV12-3 or TRBV12-4, the J call TRBJ1-1, with TRBD1 identical over 9 bases. Trimming cost V 6 bases and J 5 bases; bases outside gene matches: 7. The CDR3 extends over 14 amino acids. In DNA, the CDR3 is TGTGCCAGCAGCCAAAGGACAGGGGAAACTGAAGCTTTCTTT. It codes for CASSQRTGETEAFF.

This clonotype was found many times. The V call is TRBV25-1, the J call TRBJ1-4; 7 bases are a match to TRBD1. Germline assignment: CDR1 MGHDK and CDR2 SYGVNS. The CDR3 has 15 residues. The trim removed 4 bases at V and 8 bases at J, leaving 10 bases unmatched. The CDR3 nucleotides are TGTGCCAGCAGTGTGGGACAGTCCGGTGCGGAAAAACTGTTTTTT. Translating it yields CASSVGQSGAEKLFF.

V and J are TRBV30 and TRBJ1-6, with 10 bases matching TRBD1. Germline CDR1 and CDR2: GTSNPN and SVGIG (reference sequence). The CDR3 loop spans 19 amino acids. V was pared by 3 bases and J by 10 bases, with 21 bases of the junction left unmatched. CDR3 loop: CAWSLGVFTGTGDGSPLHF. CDR3 bases: TGTGCCTGGAGCCTTGGCGTTTTTACCGGGACAGGGGATGGGTCACCCCTCCACTTT.

This clonotype was seen a few times. This chain uses TRBV7-3 with TRBJ2-1, with 9 bases identical to TRBD2. J lost 1 base, V lost 2 bases, and 6 bases had no gene match. Germline V gene data show CDR1 as SGHTA and CDR2 as FQGTGA. The CDR3 is 17 amino acids. The CDR3 region is CASSLSGLASSYNEQFF. CDR3 sequence (DNA): TGTGCCAGCAGCTTATCGGGACTAGCTAGTTCCTACAATGAGCAGTTCTTC.

Ten or more counts support this clonotype. This chain joins TRBV15 and TRBJ1-1, with 8 bases identical to TRBD1. The germline V gene has CDR1 LNHNV and CDR2 YYDKDF (reference sequence). Losses at the gene ends were 9 bases for V and 0 bases for J; bases not matched to a gene: 6. There are 14 residues in the CDR3. CDR3 residues: CATRTGLMNTEAFF. In nucleotides, the CDR3 is TGTGCCACAAGGACAGGGCTCATGAACACTGAAGCTTTCTTT.

As to this clonotype: A read error is possible here, since a much larger clone lies one base away. The V call is TRBV6-2 or TRBV6-3, the J call TRBJ2-7; D could derive from TRBD1 or TRBD2 (5 bases each). Germline V gene lookup returns CDR1 MNHEY and CDR2 SVGEGT. This CDR3 contains 14 residues. The CDR3 loop is CDSAPVGVSYEQYF. Written as DNA, the CDR3 is TGTGACAGCGCCCCGGTGGGGGTCTCCTACGAGCAGTACTTC.

At least ten counts were recorded for this clonotype. The rearrangement uses TRBV20-1 and TRBJ2-1, with 9 bases aligning to TRBD2. The CDR3 loop spans 14 amino acids. Germline V lookup: CDR1 DFQATT, CDR2 SNEGSKA (reference sequence). Trimming took 4 bases from V and 1 from J; bases not matched to a gene: 2. The CDR3 sequence is CSATSGVSYNEQFF. The CDR3 DNA reads TGCAGTGCTACTAGCGGGGTTTCCTACAATGAGCAGTTCTTC.

This clonotype was seen at least ten times. The chain couples TRBV6-6 to TRBJ2-7, with a weak D call TRBD2 (6 bases). This CDR3 is built from 21 residues. Trimming stripped 0 bases from V and 2 bases from J, with 29 bases between. Germline V CDR1 and CDR2: MNHNY, SVGAGI (reference sequence). This chain's CDR3 is CASSYSIVVKGGSAGAYEQYF. The CDR3, as DNA: TGTGCCAGCAGTTACTCTATTGTCGTGAAGGGAGGATCCGCCGGCGCCTACGAGCAGTACTTC.

Comments on this clonotype: A much larger clone is a single base away; this may be a read error. The J gene is TRBJ2-7, the V gene TRBV6-6; D is uncertain. The germline gives CDR1 MNHNY, CDR2 SVGAGI (reference sequence). The CDR3 has 13 amino acids. CDR3 amino acids: CASGYPDTYEQYF. The CDR3 region has the DNA TGTGCCAGCGGTTATCCCGACACCTACGAGCAGTACTTC.

This clonotype was seen more than once but under ten times. This chain links TRBV4-1 with TRBJ1-1; the D is unclear. V was clipped by 5 bases and J by 1 base, with 14 bases between them. There are 15 residues in the CDR3. CDR1 and CDR2 (germline): MGHRA, YSYEKL. The CDR3 region has the DNA TGCGCCAGCAGCATGACTCGCGAGGGGAACACTGAAGCTTTCTTT. It is translated as CASSMTREGNTEAFF.

This clonotype was seen ten or more times. V and J are TRBV6-1 and TRBJ1-6, with D unresolved. The CDR3 has 15 residues. In germline, CDR1 is MNHNS, CDR2 SASEGT. Trimming removed 7 bases at V and 10 bases at J, with 20 bases between. The chain's CDR3 is CASMNPRRSFSPLHF. In nucleotides, the CDR3 is TGTGCCAGCATGAACCCACGACGGTCCTTCTCACCCCTCCACTTT.

This clonotype is medium-sized (0.01 to 0.1%) within its sample. CDR3 bases: TGTGCCAGCAGTTTTCTCGGACCTTACGAGCAGTACTTC. Amino acid sequence: CASSFLGPYEQYF. The chain couples TRBV27 to TRBJ2-7, with no clear D. Between the trimmed V and J ends, which lost 3 bases and 4 bases, there was a span of 10 bases. The CDR3 contains 13 residues. Germline CDR1 and CDR2: MNHEY and SMNVEV (reference sequence).

Only a few counts were recorded for this clonotype. The chain couples TRBV4-1 to TRBJ2-7; TRBD2 matches at 7 bases. V lost 0 bases to trimming and J lost 3 bases; unmatched junction nucleotides: 17. The CDR3 consists of 19 residues. CDR1 and CDR2 (germline): MGHRA, YSYEKL. The CDR3 sequence: CASSQDRMASGKRHYEQYF. As DNA, the CDR3 is TGCGCCAGCAGCCAAGATCGCATGGCTAGCGGAAAACGTCACTACGAGCAGTACTTC.

The chain is built from TRBV2 and TRBJ1-1, with D unclear. The length of the CDR3 is 12 residues. Germline values: CDR1 SNHLY, CDR2 FYNNEI. V lost 7 bases and J 1 base, leaving 7 bases between the germline ends. This CDR3 is CASTWGNTEAFF. The CDR3 nucleotides read TGTGCCAGCACCTGGGGGAACACTGAAGCTTTCTTT. Supplemented by reference TRBV2 and TRBJ1-1, the full variable domain reads EPEVTQTPSHQVTQMGQEVILRCVPISNHLYFYWYRQILGQKVEFLVSFYNNEISEKSEIFDDQFSVERPDGSNFTLKIRSTKLEDSAMYFCASTWGNTEAFFGQGTRLTVV.

The V and J genes are TRBV24-1 and TRBJ2-1, with D perhaps being TRBD1 or TRBD2 (5 bases each). V was clipped by 5 bases and J by 7 bases, with 17 bases between them. From germline, CDR1 is KGHDR and CDR2 SFDVKD. This CDR3 contains 15 residues. Here the CDR3 reads CATSGGTISENEQFF. CDR3 DNA sequence: TGTGCCACCAGTGGGGGGACCATCTCCGAGAATGAGCAGTTCTTC.

This clonotype was seen repeatedly, ten times or more. The chain carries TRBV29-1 and TRBJ2-1; 10 bases match TRBD2. Germline lookup yields CDR1 SQVTM and CDR2 ANQGSEA. The CDR3 loop spans 13 amino acids. The V segment lost 6 bases and the J segment 4 bases; nucleotides outside the gene matches: 3. This chain's CDR3 is CSVASGSYNEQFF. The CDR3 DNA follows: TGCAGCGTAGCTAGCGGGAGTTACAATGAGCAGTTCTTC.

In this sample, this clonotype turned up many times. This chain connects TRBV11-2 to TRBJ2-3, with a weak D call TRBD2 (5 bases). The germline V gene has CDR1 SGHAT and CDR2 FQNNGV. The CDR3 is 15 residues long. Trimming removed 5 bases at V and 6 bases at J, with 18 bases between. DNA for the CDR3: TGTGCCAGCAGCCACGGGGTGACGATCTTGGATACGCAGTATTTT. Translating it yields CASSHGVTILDTQYF.

On this clonotype: Mismatch with germline at one junction end may stem from a read error. The V gene is TRBV28, the J gene TRBJ2-5; TRBD2 might be the D (7 bases). This CDR3 has 13 residues. Germline V lookup: CDR1 MDHEN, CDR2 SYDVKM. CDR3 DNA sequence: TGTGCCAGCGGGGGGGACAACCAAGAGATCCAGTACTTC. This sequence encodes CASGGDNQEIQYF. Filled out from reference TRBV28 and TRBJ2-5, the complete variable domain reads DVKVTQSSRYLVKRTGEKVFLECVQDMDHENMFWYRQDPGLGLRLIYFSYDVKMKEKGDIPEGYSVSREKKERFSLILESASTNQTSMYLCASGGDNQEIQYFGPGTRLLVL.

This clonotype was picked up many times. The genes are TRBV15 and TRBJ2-3; 10 bases match TRBD2. CDR1 is LNHNV and CDR2 is YYDKDF in the germline V gene (reference sequence). This CDR3 has 16 amino acids. V trimming: 6 bases; J trimming: 3 bases; junction bases outside the gene matches: 9. CDR3 sequence: CATRRVGLAPTDTQYF. The CDR3 DNA reads as TGTGCCACCAGGAGGGTGGGACTAGCGCCGACAGATACGCAGTATTTT.

This clonotype was counted at least ten times. The rearrangement links TRBV6-1 to TRBJ2-7, with TRBD2 matching over 8 bases. This CDR3 comprises 16 residues. Germline V gives CDR1 MNHNS, CDR2 SASEGT. Trimming took 3 bases from V and 3 from J; bases not matched to a gene: 10. CDR3 in DNA: TGTGCCAGCAGTGACGGAATGGGACTAGAGGTCTACGAGCAGTACTTC. This sequence encodes CASSDGMGLEVYEQYF.

This clonotype was counted ten times or more. The J gene is TRBJ1-1, the V gene TRBV19; D unresolved. The CDR3 runs 13 residues. The germline CDR1 and CDR2 sequences are LNHDA and SQIVND (reference sequence). Between the trimmed V and J ends, which lost 8 bases and 5 bases, there was a span of 15 bases. The CDR3 nucleotides read TGTGCCAGTTCAGCGGGTCCCCAAACTGAAGCTTTCTTT. This encodes CASSAGPQTEAFF.

This clonotype has a count of ten or more. The V and J genes are TRBV7-2 and TRBJ2-1; tentatively, D is TRBD1 (5 bases). From germline, CDR1 is SGHTA and CDR2 FQGNSA. The V gene lost 1 base and the J gene lost 7 bases, with 5 bases spanning the gap. The CDR3 is 12 amino acids. The CDR3 region has the DNA TGTGCCAGCAGCTTAGACAGGAATGAGCAGTTCTTC. It codes for CASSLDRNEQFF. The whole variable domain, filled in from reference TRBV7-2 and TRBJ2-1, reads GAGVSQSPSNKVTEKGKDVELRCDPISGHTALYWYRQSLGQGLEFLIYFQGNSAPDKSGLPSDRFSAERTGGSVSTLTIQRTQQEDSAVYLCASSLDRNEQFFGPGTRLTVL.

In its sample, this clonotype was seen many times. The chain joins TRBV28 to TRBJ1-4, with TRBD1 as a possible D gene (5 bases). This CDR3 is 11 amino acids long. Trimming stripped 8 bases from V and 13 bases from J, with 14 bases between. Germline V gene data show CDR1 as MDHEN and CDR2 as SYDVKM. Here the CDR3 DNA reads TGTGCCAGCGGGCCACTCCAGGGACTGTTTTTT. It yields the protein CASGPLQGLFF.